This T cell receptor (beta chain) came from a study of blood T cell repertoires in COVID-19. This CDR3 comprises 16 residues. Trimming at V came to 5 bases and at J to 15 bases, leaving 21 bases not matched to a gene. Germline V gene sequence: CDR1 SGHTA, CDR2 FQGNSA. The method was immunoSEQ multiplex PCR; TCRdb's version includes in-frame clones alone and lacks a portion of them. The sample lists around 60,000 clones; about 88% were seen once. This TCR was recovered from a woman between 55 and 75 years old with active COVID-19. The chain is built from TRBV7-2 and TRBJ2-1; 8 bases map to TRBD2. Sequenced: peripheral blood. CDR3 sequence (DNA): TGTGCCAGCAGCAAGTGGGGGTCGGGACTAGGTCCACCTTGGTTCTTC. Translation gives CASSKWGSGLGPPWFF.